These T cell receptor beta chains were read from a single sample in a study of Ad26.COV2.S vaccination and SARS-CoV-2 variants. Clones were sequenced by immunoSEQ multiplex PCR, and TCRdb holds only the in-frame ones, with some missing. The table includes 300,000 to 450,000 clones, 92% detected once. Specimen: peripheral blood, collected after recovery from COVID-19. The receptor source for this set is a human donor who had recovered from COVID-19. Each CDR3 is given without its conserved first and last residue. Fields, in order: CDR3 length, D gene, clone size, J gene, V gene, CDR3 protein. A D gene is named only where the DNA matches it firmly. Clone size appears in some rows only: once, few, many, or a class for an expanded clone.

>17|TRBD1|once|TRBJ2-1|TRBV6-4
ASSDSRSGGPSSYNEQF
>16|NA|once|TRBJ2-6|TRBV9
ASSVANHAGYGANVLT
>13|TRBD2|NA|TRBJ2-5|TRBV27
ASSPSGGATETQY
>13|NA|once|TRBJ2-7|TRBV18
ASSRTTGIAYEQY
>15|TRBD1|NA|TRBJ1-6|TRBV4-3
ASSQGGPGQVTTTLH
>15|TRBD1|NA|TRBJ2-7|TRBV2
ASRVPGQTLSSYEQY
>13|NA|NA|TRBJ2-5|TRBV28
ASSPHTGKVETQY
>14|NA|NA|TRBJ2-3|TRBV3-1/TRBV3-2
ASSQAVGGGTDTQY
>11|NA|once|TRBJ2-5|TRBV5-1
ASSDPGGETQY
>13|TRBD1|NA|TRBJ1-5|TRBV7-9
ASSPDRAGNQPQH
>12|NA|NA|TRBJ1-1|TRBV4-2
ASSQEAGNTEAF
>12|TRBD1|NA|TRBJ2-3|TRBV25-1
ASSEQGVTDTQY
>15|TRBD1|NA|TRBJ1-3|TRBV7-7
ASSPEPGGFAGNTIY
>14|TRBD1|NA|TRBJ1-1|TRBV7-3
ASSFRDRGGRTEAF
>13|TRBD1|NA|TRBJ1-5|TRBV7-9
ASSPRDRPDQPQH
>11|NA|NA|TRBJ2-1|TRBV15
ATSRARGNEQF
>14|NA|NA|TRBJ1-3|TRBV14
ASSQVRGSGGNTIY
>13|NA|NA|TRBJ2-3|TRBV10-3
AISGNFGGTDTQY
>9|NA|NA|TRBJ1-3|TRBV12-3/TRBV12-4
ASSLQNTIY
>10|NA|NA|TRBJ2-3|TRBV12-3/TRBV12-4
ASRVGADTQY
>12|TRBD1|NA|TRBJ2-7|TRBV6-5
ASSNRDRWREQY
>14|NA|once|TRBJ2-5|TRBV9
ASSEPRPGLQETQY
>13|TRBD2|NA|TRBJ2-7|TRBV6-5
ASSYQAGTTYEQY
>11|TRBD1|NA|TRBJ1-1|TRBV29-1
SGYRGSRTEAF
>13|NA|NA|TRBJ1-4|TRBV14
ASSPWGRLDEKLF
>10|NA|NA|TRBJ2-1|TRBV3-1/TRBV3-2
ASSQDWGNPL
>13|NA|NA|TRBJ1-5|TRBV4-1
ASSQGGPNNQPQH
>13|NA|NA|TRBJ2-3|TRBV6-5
ASSPPGRITDTQY
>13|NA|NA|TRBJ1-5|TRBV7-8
ASSLAGGMKQPQH
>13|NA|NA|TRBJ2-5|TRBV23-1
APGTFGFYQETQY
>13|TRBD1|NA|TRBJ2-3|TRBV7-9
ASSSRDRGTDTQY
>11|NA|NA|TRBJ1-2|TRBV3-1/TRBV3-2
ASSQDPSYGYT
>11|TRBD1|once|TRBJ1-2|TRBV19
ASSPRDSYGYT
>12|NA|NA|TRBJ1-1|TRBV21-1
ASSHNTIRTEAF
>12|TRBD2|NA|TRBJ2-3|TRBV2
ASSEARGSDTQY
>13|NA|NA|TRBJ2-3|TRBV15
ATSQSVQSTDTQY
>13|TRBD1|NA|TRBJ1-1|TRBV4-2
ASRDGAGGNTEAF
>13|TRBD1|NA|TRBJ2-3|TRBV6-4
ASSDSTGLGDTQY
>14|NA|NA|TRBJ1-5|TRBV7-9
ASSLGLLQGNQPQH
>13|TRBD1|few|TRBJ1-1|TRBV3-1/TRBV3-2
ASSPRTGLNTEAF
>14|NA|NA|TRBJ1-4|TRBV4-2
ASSQASTATNEKLF
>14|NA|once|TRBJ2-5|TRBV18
ASSPKRTGDQETQY
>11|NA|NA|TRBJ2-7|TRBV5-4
ASSLTDSYEQY
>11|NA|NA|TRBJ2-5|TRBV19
ASSPGGQETQY
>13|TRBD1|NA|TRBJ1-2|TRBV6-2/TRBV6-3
ASSVQGERAGGYT
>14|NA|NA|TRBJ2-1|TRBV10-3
AISETITVPLNEQF
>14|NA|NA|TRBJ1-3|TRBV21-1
ASSEGEGNSGNTIY
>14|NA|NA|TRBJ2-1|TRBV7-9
ASSPPNELGLDEQF
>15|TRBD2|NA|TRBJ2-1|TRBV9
ASSVGGAGFTYNEQF
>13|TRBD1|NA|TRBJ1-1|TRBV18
ASSPVPGQGTEAF
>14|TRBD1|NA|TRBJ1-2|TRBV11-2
ASRRAAGGETYGYT
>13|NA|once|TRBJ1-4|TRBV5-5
ASSTTGDSNEKLF
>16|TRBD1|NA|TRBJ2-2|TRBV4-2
ASSQVGQGAIGTGELF
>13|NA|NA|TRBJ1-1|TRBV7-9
ASSSGWEFDTEAF
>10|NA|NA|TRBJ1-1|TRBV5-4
ASSWGNTEAF
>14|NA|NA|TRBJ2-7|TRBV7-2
ASSFPPRGAFFEQY
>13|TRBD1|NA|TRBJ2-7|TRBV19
ASSKDDRVPEEQY